The source of this T cell receptor beta chain is a study of Ad26.COV2.S vaccination and SARS-CoV-2 variants. Study at large: Participants got Ad26.COV2.S intramuscularly, once or twice 56 days apart.

The germline V and J ends were trimmed by 5 bases and 0 bases, with 14 bases remaining between them. CDR3 size: 16 residues. CDR1 is SGHTA, CDR2 FQGNSA, per germline. Study conclusions and caveats: Breadth and depth estimates from TCRs may understate total T cell responses.

A remark on this clone: Its antigen is as yet unknown.

Repertoires were generated with immunoSEQ multiplex PCR, while TCRdb's copy carries only in-frame clones and drops some. The profile shows 200,000 to 250,000 clones, around 87% of them singletons. Treatment indicated: over 15 received Ad26.COV2.S at low or high dose, single or two shots; about 5 received placebo; per-sample allocation not given. Samples analyzed were those drawn on day 63 after the first vaccine or placebo injection. An adult donor aged 18-55 years was enrolled in Boston. The study used a vaccine consisting of an Ad26 vector that expressed Wuhan-strain SARS-CoV-2 spike. The TCR originated in a person aged 18-60 years who received the Ad26.COV2.S COVID-19 vaccine or a placebo. The sample here was peripheral blood, taken in a trial of Ad26.COV2.S vaccine versus placebo. This sequence joins TRBV7-2 and TRBJ2-1, with D perhaps matching TRBD1 or TRBD2 (5 bases each). CDR3 protein: CASSVGVLSSYNEQFF. In nucleotides, the CDR3 is TGTGCCAGCAGCGTGGGGGTCTTGAGCTCCTACAATGAGCAGTTCTTC.